This T cell receptor beta chain was sequenced in a study of neoadjuvant anti-PD-1 for oral cavity cancer. Study-wide background: Nivolumab at 3 mg/kg was mostly given biweekly, three to four doses, pre-surgery. Patients without progression received a fourth nivolumab dose around day 43, then surgical resection on days 50-56.

Per germline, CDR1 SEHNR and CDR2 FQNEAQ (reference sequence). The CDR3 contains 14 residues. V lost 7 bases, J lost 3 bases, and 13 bases lay in between. Here immunoSEQ multiplex PCR was the method, and the copy in TCRdb shows in-frame clones only, minus some. The table has about 15,000 clones, about 68% seen once. The V call is TRBV7-9, the J call TRBJ2-1; D may be TRBD2 (6 bases). The origin of this receptor is a person aged 35 to 85 with oral cavity squamous cell carcinoma. Here the sequenced sample was PBMCs, taken before nivolumab (anti-PD-1) treatment. The CDR3 loop is CASMGQGGYNEQFF. DNA of the CDR3: TGTGCCAGCATGGGGCAGGGAGGCTACAATGAGCAGTTCTTC.